Sequencing of this TCR beta chain was carried out in a study of blood T cell repertoires in COVID-19. At the level of the study: Sources were T cells, B-cell-depleted T cells, or PBMCs; the material itself was cDNA or gDNA.

Trimming cost V 6 bases and J 2 bases, with 14 bases left between them. This CDR3 region has 13 residues. Per the germline V gene, CDR1 is SQVTM and CDR2 is ANQGSEA. Per the study methods: Amplification from reference gene primers served as the basis for estimated nucleated cell counts. This table comes from immunoSEQ multiplex PCR, and its TCRdb copy is limited to in-frame clones, with some not included. V, J and clone size were drawn from that table, and D and trimming were deduced from the DNA. Here the sample spans more than 400,000 clones, approximately 85% being singletons. The source of this sequence is a human donor in a cohort sampled during active COVID-19. The rearrangement uses TRBV29-1 and TRBJ2-7, with D tentatively TRBD2 (6 bases). Sequenced sample: peripheral blood. CDR3 protein: CSVTTSGAYEQYF. In nucleotides, the CDR3 is TGCAGCGTCACGACTAGTGGAGCCTACGAGCAGTACTTC.